These T cell receptor beta chains were read from a single sample in a study of blood T cell repertoires in COVID-19. Measured with immunoSEQ multiplex PCR; TCRdb has only the in-frame clones, and not every one. The table has tens of thousands of clones, about 91% seen once; the top ten hold 6% to 7.5%. Sequenced material: peripheral blood. All receptors come from a woman of 80 years or more with acute or convalescent COVID-19. The CDR3 runs from the conserved cysteine through the conserved F or W. A D gene is named only where the DNA matches it firmly. Size tells how often a clone was seen (once, few, many) or the class of an expanded clone, and some rows leave it out.

j_call | v_call | clone_size | d_call | cdr3_nt | cdr3_aa
TRBJ2-1 | TRBV11-3 | - | TRBD2 | TGTGCCAGCAGCCCCTCTAGCGGGGTCTCCTACAATGAGCAGTTCTTC | CASSPSSGVSYNEQFF
TRBJ2-5 | TRBV5-6 | - | - | TGTGCCAGCAGCTCGACTAGGTCGGGGGAGACCCAGTACTTC | CASSSTRSGETQYF
TRBJ2-3 | TRBV2 | - | - | TGTGCCAGCAGCGGCGACAGGCGGGTAGATACGCAGTATTTT | CASSGDRRVDTQYF
TRBJ2-3 | TRBV2 | - | TRBD2 | TGTGCCAGCGTAGGACTAGCGGACCGTAGCACAGATACGCAGTATTTT | CASVGLADRSTDTQYF
TRBJ1-2 | TRBV3-1/TRBV3-2 | - | TRBD1 | TGTGCCAGCAGCCAAGGGCCAACAGGGGTGAGCTATGGCTACACCTTC | CASSQGPTGVSYGYTF
TRBJ1-1 | TRBV20-1 | - | - | TGCAGTGCTAGAACTGCAGAAGCTTTCTTT | CSARTAEAFF
TRBJ2-5 | TRBV29-1 | - | - | TGCAGCGGGTCCGACAGCGAGAAGACCCAGTACTTC | CSGSDSEKTQYF
TRBJ1-2 | TRBV5-5 | - | - | TGTGCCAGCAGCCGCGGGGGGTCAGGTTATCGCTATGGCTACACCTTC | CASSRGGSGYRYGYTF
TRBJ2-7 | TRBV6-2/TRBV6-3 | - | TRBD2 | TGTGCCAGCAGCCTTGCTAGCGGTACATACGAGCAGTACTTC | CASSLASGTYEQYF
TRBJ2-7 | TRBV9 | - | TRBD1 | TGTGCCAGCAGCCGATCCGGGACAGGGGGGTACGAGCAGTACTTC | CASSRSGTGGYEQYF
TRBJ1-1 | TRBV3-1/TRBV3-2 | - | TRBD1 | TGTGCCAGCGGACAGGGGGCCACTGAAGCTTTCTTT | CASGQGATEAFF
TRBJ1-6 | TRBV11-2 | few | - | TGTGCCAGCAGCCGACTGGTCGCGGACCCAAAGGGGCATTCACCCCTCCACTTT | CASSRLVADPKGHSPLHF
TRBJ2-1 | TRBV9 | - | - | TGTGCCAGCAGCGACCGGGACTTCAATGAGCAGTTCTTC | CASSDRDFNEQFF
TRBJ2-7 | TRBV7-9 | - | - | TGTGCCAGCAGCTTATCATACGGGGTCGCCTACGAGCAGTACTTC | CASSLSYGVAYEQYF
TRBJ1-4 | TRBV4-3 | - | - | TGCGCCAGCAGCCAAGAGGCGGTAGTTAATGAAAAACTGTTTTTT | CASSQEAVVNEKLFF
TRBJ2-6 | TRBV19 | - | TRBD1 | TGTGCCAGTAGGAGGCTAGGACAGGGGGCCATCTCTGGGGCCAACGTCCTGACTTTC | CASRRLGQGAISGANVLTF
TRBJ1-1 | TRBV5-5 | once | - | TGTGCCAGCAGCTTAGGGGTGAACACTGAAGCTTTCTTT | CASSLGVNTEAFF
TRBJ1-3 | TRBV7-9 | - | - | TGTGCCAGCAGCTTAGAGCCAGGGCCTGGAAACACCATATATTTT | CASSLEPGPGNTIYF
TRBJ1-4 | TRBV7-9 | - | - | TGTGCCAGCAGCATACTCAGGGATGATGAAAAACTGTTTTTT | CASSILRDDEKLFF
TRBJ2-7 | TRBV9 | - | - | TGTGCCAGCAGCGTAGGTCCGGGATCCTACGAGCAGTACTTC | CASSVGPGSYEQYF
TRBJ2-2 | TRBV7-8 | - | TRBD1 | TGTGCCAGCAGCTTGGGGACAGGGGGATACACCGGGGAGCTGTTTTTT | CASSLGTGGYTGELFF
TRBJ1-2 | TRBV19 | - | TRBD1 | TGTGCCAGTAGTGACACCGGGACAGCTAACTATGGCTACACCTTC | CASSDTGTANYGYTF
TRBJ2-3 | TRBV6-2/TRBV6-3 | - | TRBD2 | TGTGCCAGCAGCCCTCAAGGAGCGGGGGGTTCAAATACGCAGTATTTT | CASSPQGAGGSNTQYF
TRBJ2-1 | TRBV7-9 | - | TRBD2 | TGTGCCAGCAGCGCCAGACTAGCCCACAATGAGCAGTTCTTC | CASSARLAHNEQFF
TRBJ1-1 | TRBV12-3/TRBV12-4 | - | - | TGTGCCAGCAGTCTAGACATCCCTGAAGCTTTCTTT | CASSLDIPEAFF
TRBJ1-6 | TRBV6-5 | - | - | TGTGCCAGCAGCGATGACCGGAGGTCACCCCTCCACTTT | CASSDDRRSPLHF
TRBJ2-7 | TRBV7-2 | - | - | TGTGCCAGCAGCTCTCGGGCAGGGGACGAGCAGTACTTC | CASSSRAGDEQYF
TRBJ2-7 | TRBV20-1 | - | - | TGCAGTGCTAGTCCACCGGAGTCGGAACCGTACGAGCAGTACTTC | CSASPPESEPYEQYF
TRBJ2-4 | TRBV10-3 | - | TRBD2 | TGTGCCATCAGTGCGGGGGGGGTTCAGTACTTC | CAISAGGVQYF
TRBJ1-4 | TRBV7-9 | - | - | TGTGCCAGCAGCTTATCGGGTCGAAATGAAAAACTGTTTTTT | CASSLSGRNEKLFF
TRBJ1-6 | TRBV15 | - | - | TGTGCCACCAGCAGACAGGGTTCCCATAATTCACCCCTCCACTTT | CATSRQGSHNSPLHF
TRBJ1-5 | TRBV14 | - | - | TGTGCCAGCAGCCCCCCCGCACAGGGCAATCAGCCCCAGCATTTT | CASSPPAQGNQPQHF
TRBJ2-2 | TRBV18 | - | TRBD1 | TGTGCCAGCTCATCGGGACAGGGCAACACCGGGGAGCTGTTTTTT | CASSSGQGNTGELFF
TRBJ2-5 | TRBV10-1 | - | - | TGCGCCAGCAGTGATTTGAGGGCAGCGTCCCTACCGGAGACCCAGTACTTC | CASSDLRAASLPETQYF
TRBJ1-3 | TRBV25-1 | - | - | TGTGCCAGCAGTGAATTGTCCGAGTCTGGAAACACCATATATTTT | CASSELSESGNTIYF
TRBJ1-2 | TRBV4-2 | - | TRBD1 | TGTGCCAGCAGCCAAGGGAGGAGACAGGGACACTATGGCTACACCTTC | CASSQGRRQGHYGYTF
TRBJ2-7 | TRBV5-1 | - | - | TGCGCCAGCAGCTACAACCCTTCCTACGAGCAGTACTTC | CASSYNPSYEQYF
TRBJ1-2 | TRBV7-8 | - | - | TGTGCCAGCAGCTTAGGTTTAGCTAACTATGGCTACACCTTC | CASSLGLANYGYTF
TRBJ2-3 | TRBV24-1 | - | - | TGTGCCACCAGTGACTCCCGGACAGATACGCAGTATTTT | CATSDSRTDTQYF
TRBJ1-5 | TRBV30 | - | - | TGTGCCTGGAGTGCCAGTTATAGCAATCAGCCCCAGCATTTT | CAWSASYSNQPQHF
TRBJ1-5 | TRBV5-8 | - | - | TGTGCCAGCAGCTTTAGCCGCAATCAGCCCCAGCATTTT | CASSFSRNQPQHF
TRBJ2-1 | TRBV7-9 | - | TRBD2 | TGTGCCAGCAGCTTAATGGGGACTAGCGGGGGCGGGAATGAGCAGTTCTTC | CASSLMGTSGGGNEQFF
TRBJ1-1 | TRBV12-3/TRBV12-4 | - | - | TGTGCCAGCAGTTTAGCAGGGGTTGAAGCTTTCTTT | CASSLAGVEAFF
TRBJ2-7 | TRBV6-2/TRBV6-3 | - | TRBD1 | TGTGCCAGCAGTTTGAGACAGGGGGCACACGAGCAGTACTTC | CASSLRQGAHEQYF
TRBJ2-7 | TRBV7-2 | - | - | TGTGCCAGCAGCTTAGGGACCCCCGGACTGGGGGAGCAGTACTTC | CASSLGTPGLGEQYF
TRBJ2-1 | TRBV19 | - | TRBD2 | TGTGCCAGTACGGGACTAGGGGCCTACAATGAGCAGTTCTTC | CASTGLGAYNEQFF
TRBJ1-1 | TRBV9 | - | - | TGTGCCAGCAGCGTAACGACAGCTAACACTGAAGCTTTCTTT | CASSVTTANTEAFF
TRBJ2-1 | TRBV4-3 | few | TRBD2 | TGCGCCAGCAGCCAGGGGGGACTAGCGGTGTCCTACAATGAGCAGTTCTTC | CASSQGGLAVSYNEQFF
TRBJ1-2 | TRBV10-3 | once | TRBD1 | TGTGCCATCAAGGGCGAGGGGGCGATTGGCTACACCTTC | CAIKGEGAIGYTF
TRBJ2-4 | TRBV5-1 | - | TRBD1 | TGCGCCAGCAGCTTTATTCCGTCGGGACAGGGCAAAAACATTCAGTACTTC | CASSFIPSGQGKNIQYF
TRBJ2-7 | TRBV12-5 | - | TRBD1 | TGTGCTAGTGGTCCCGCCCGGGACAGGGCCTACGAGCAGTACTTC | CASGPARDRAYEQYF
TRBJ1-5 | TRBV19 | - | TRBD1 | TGTGCCAGTAGTGATACAGGGGGCCGACGACAGCCCCAGCATTTT | CASSDTGGRRQPQHF
TRBJ2-3 | TRBV11-2 | once | - | TGTGCCAGCAGCCCCTATAGCGGCGCCAGCACAGATACGCAGTATTTT | CASSPYSGASTDTQYF
TRBJ2-3 | TRBV5-4 | once | TRBD2 | TGTGCCAGCAGCTTGGAGACTAGCGGGGGGGGCACAGATACGCAGTATTTT | CASSLETSGGGTDTQYF
TRBJ1-4 | TRBV28 | - | TRBD1 | TGTGCCAGCAGTCCCCTTGGGACAGGGAATGAAAAACTGTTTTTT | CASSPLGTGNEKLFF